These 26 T cell receptor beta chains came from one sample sequenced in a study of shared clonotypes between healthy human individuals. Clones were sequenced by immunoSEQ multiplex PCR, and TCRdb holds only the in-frame ones, with some missing. The sample records around 500,000 clones, roughly 85% being singletons. The sequenced sample was PBMCs. The receptors were sampled from a woman in her thirties or forties in good health. Some clones in this sample may be carry-over from other donors' samples.

As regards this clone: Other DNA sequences within the sample encode an identical CDR3. V usage is TRBV7-3 and J usage is TRBJ2-3; D call uncertain. CDR3 length equals 13 residues. Germline lookup yields CDR1 SGHTA and CDR2 FQGTGA. Trimming took 0 bases from V and 4 from J, leaving 5 bases between them. The CDR3 spells CASSLTASDTQYF. The CDR3 DNA reads TGTGCCAGCAGCTTAACTGCTTCAGATACGCAGTATTTT.

This clone was observed a handful of times. V gene TRBV6-1 combines with J gene TRBJ1-4; D is perhaps TRBD1 (6 bases). The CDR3 totals 16 residues. V lost 2 bases and J lost 6, with 16 bases in between. Germline V CDR1 and CDR2: MNHNS, SASEGT. DNA of the CDR3: TGTGCCAGCAGTGAAACCCTTGGGGGCGTTGATGAAAAACTGTTTTTT. Translated: CASSETLGGVDEKLFF.

This chain connects TRBV14 to TRBJ2-7; TRBD1 agrees at 9 bases. Germline values: CDR1 SGHDN, CDR2 FVKESK. Germline trimming cut 4 bases from V and 5 bases from J; bases unmatched to any gene: 9. This CDR3 region has 15 residues. Written as DNA, the CDR3 is TGTGCCAGCAGCCCGGGGACAGGGTACGGACACGAGCAGTACTTC. This encodes CASSPGTGYGHEQYF.

This sequence joins TRBV5-6 and TRBJ2-3, with D perhaps matching TRBD1 or TRBD2 (5 bases each). This CDR3 comprises 12 residues. V gave up 4 bases and J gave up 6 bases, with 9 bases separating them. CDR1 SGHDT and CDR2 YYEEEE come from the germline V gene. The CDR3: CASSTEGDTQYF. The CDR3 DNA reads as TGTGCCAGCAGCACTGAGGGGGATACGCAGTATTTT.

V usage is TRBV7-9 and J usage is TRBJ1-4, with TRBD1 identical over 7 bases. There are 14 residues in the CDR3. Losses at the gene ends were 5 bases for V and 5 bases for J; bases not matched to a gene: 5. CDR1 is SEHNR, CDR2 FQNEAQ, per germline (reference sequence). The CDR3 protein is CASSRGQINEKLFF. The CDR3 DNA sequence: TGTGCCAGCAGCCGGGGACAGATAAATGAAAAACTGTTTTTT.

The rearrangement joins TRBV5-1 to TRBJ1-1, with 8 bases lining up with TRBD1. Germline assignment: CDR1 SGHRS and CDR2 YFSETQ. Trimming took 2 bases from V and 2 from J; bases not matched to a gene: 11. The CDR3 length is 17 residues. The CDR3 sequence is CASSLQLAQGANTEAFF. The CDR3 DNA is TGCGCCAGCAGCTTACAACTAGCGCAGGGGGCAAACACTGAAGCTTTCTTT.

The CDR3 spells CASSLVPSARGTNTEAFF. The DNA of the CDR3 is TGCGCCAGCAGTCTCGTACCCAGCGCCAGGGGGACGAACACTGAAGCTTTCTTT. The chain is built from TRBV23-1 and TRBJ1-1; 7 positions agree with TRBD1. TRBV23-1 is annotated as an ORF whose role is uncertain. This CDR3 spans 18 amino acids. Trimming removed 4 bases from V and 1 base from J; junction bases left unmatched: 15.

The rearrangement uses TRBV9 and TRBJ2-5; D not resolved. The V end lost 0 bases, the J end lost 5 bases, and 8 bases lay between the germline ends. Germline CDR1 is SGDLS and CDR2 is YYNGEE. The CDR3 has 13 amino acids. The CDR3 coding sequence is TGTGCCAGCAGCGTAGATGGCTGGGAGACCCAGTACTTC. This sequence encodes CASSVDGWETQYF.

This clone came up once. CDR3 DNA: TGTGCCAGCAGTTCCCCATCTTCACGGGGCCGCGAAAAACTGTTTTTT. Translated, it gives CASSSPSSRGREKLFF. The chain combines TRBV7-2 with TRBJ1-4; TRBD1 is a possible D gene (5 bases). V lost 6 bases, J lost 8 bases, and 22 bases lay in between. The CDR3 spans 16 residues. Looked up from germline, CDR1 is SGHTA and CDR2 is FQGNSA. Together with reference TRBV7-2 and TRBJ1-4, the CDR3 gives the full variable domain: GAGVSQSPSNKVTEKGKDVELRCDPISGHTALYWYRQSLGQGLEFLIYFQGNSAPDKSGLPSDRFSAERTGGSVSTLTIQRTQQEDSAVYLCASSSPSSRGREKLFFGSGTQLSVL.

J is TRBJ2-2 and V is TRBV29-1; 9 positions agree with TRBD2. The CDR3 covers 14 residues. The junction had 5 bases not matched to a gene; V was cut back by 7 bases and J by 2 bases. Germline V gene sequence: CDR1 SQVTM, CDR2 ANQGSEA. For the CDR3, the DNA is TGCAGCGCCCGGACTAGCGCTAACACCGGGGAGCTGTTTTTT. Protein sequence: CSARTSANTGELFF.

The chain is built from TRBV5-8 and TRBJ1-1; no clear D. Trimming cost V 0 bases and J 1 base, with 7 bases left between them. This CDR3 contains 14 residues. The germline V gene has CDR1 SGHTS and CDR2 YDEGEE. CDR3 sequence: CASSLEAGNTEAFF. Here the CDR3 DNA reads TGTGCCAGCAGCTTGGAAGCAGGGAACACTGAAGCTTTCTTT. The whole variable domain, filled in from reference TRBV5-8 and TRBJ1-1, reads EAGVTQSPTHLIKTRGQQATLRCSPISGHTSVYWYQQALGLGLQFLLWYDEGEERNRGNFPPRFSGRQFPNYSSELNVNALELEDSALYLCASSLEAGNTEAFFGQGTRLTVV.

The chain carries TRBV11-2 and TRBJ2-3; TRBD2 aligns across 9 bases. This CDR3 has 18 amino acids. V shed 5 bases and J 4 bases; nucleotides not matched to a gene: 16. Germline V CDR1 and CDR2: SGHAT, FQNNGV. The CDR3 DNA sequence: TGTGCCAGCAGCGAAAAAGGGGCGGGAGGGCCTTGGGCAGATACGCAGTATTTT. This sequence encodes CASSEKGAGGPWADTQYF.

The genes are TRBV7-9 and TRBJ1-2; no definite D call. CDR1 and CDR2 from the germline V gene are SEHNR and FQNEAQ (reference sequence). The CDR3 spans 12 residues. V was clipped by 8 bases and J by 8 bases, with 15 bases between them. The chain's CDR3 is CASALGREGYTF. For the CDR3, the DNA is TGTGCCAGCGCTCTCGGGCGGGAGGGCTACACCTTC.

The sample holds a few counts of this clone. The rearrangement uses TRBV6-1 and TRBJ2-7, with D possibly being TRBD1 (5 bases). Germline V CDR1 and CDR2: MNHNS, SASEGT. The CDR3 contains 11 residues. Trimming took 7 bases from V and 4 from J, leaving 8 bases between them. The CDR3 DNA reads as TGTGCCAGCAACAACAGGTACGAGCAGTACTTC. Amino acid sequence: CASNNRYEQYF.

This clone was detected only once. This chain connects TRBV12-5 to TRBJ2-2; D is ambiguous. Germline V gives CDR1 LGHNT, CDR2 FRNRAP. V was cut by 8 bases and J by 7 bases, with 11 bases left in between. This CDR3 spans 12 amino acids. The CDR3 bases are TGTGCTAGTTCGTCCGGTCGCGGGGAGCTGTTTTTT. Translated, it gives CASSSGRGELFF.

CDR3 bases: TGTGCCAGCAGCTTACTGGTCCACAATGAGCAGTTCTTC. This codes for CASSLLVHNEQFF. The chain uses TRBV7-6 and TRBJ2-1; no definite D call. CDR1 and CDR2 from the germline V gene are SGHVS and FNYEAQ. V was trimmed by 2 bases and J by 5 bases, leaving 7 bases between them. The CDR3 is made up of 13 amino acids. Based on the CDR3 plus reference TRBV7-6 and TRBJ2-1, the full variable domain is GAGVSQSPRYKVTKRGQDVALRCDPISGHVSLYWYRQALGQGPEFLTYFNYEAQQDKSGLPNDRFSAERPEGSISTLTIQRTEQRDSAMYRCASSLLVHNEQFFGPGTRLTVL.

The gene calls are TRBV18 and TRBJ2-7; D ambiguous. Per the germline V gene, CDR1 is KGHSH and CDR2 is LQKENI. Between the trimmed V and J ends, which lost 3 bases and 0 bases, there was a span of 9 bases. There are 14 residues in the CDR3. For the CDR3, the DNA is TGTGCCAGCTCACCGGCAGGCTACTCCTACGAGCAGTACTTC. This sequence encodes CASSPAGYSYEQYF.

This clone has a single count. Other DNA sequences from this sample encode an identical CDR3 as well. The chain combines TRBV5-1 with TRBJ2-6, with TRBD2 identical over 9 bases. The germline V gene encodes CDR1 SGHRS and CDR2 YFSETQ. After removal of 0 bases from V and 0 bases from J, the junction contained 4 bases not matched to a gene. This CDR3 has 18 amino acids. The CDR3 reads CASSLVLAGSSGANVLTF. CDR3 nucleotides: TGCGCCAGCAGCTTGGTGCTAGCGGGAAGCTCTGGGGCCAACGTCCTGACTTTC.

The rearrangement links TRBV7-8 to TRBJ2-5; D is possibly TRBD2 (5 bases). The germline gives CDR1 SGHVS, CDR2 FQNEAQ. The CDR3 contains 15 residues. Trimming stripped 0 bases from V and 5 bases from J, with 13 bases between. In nucleotides, the CDR3 is TGTGCCAGCAGCTTAGCAAACCCGGGGTTTGAGACCCAGTACTTC. It translates to CASSLANPGFETQYF.

This sequence joins TRBV2 and TRBJ2-1; possible D gene TRBD2, 6 bases. The CDR3 has 15 amino acids. CDR1 is SNHLY and CDR2 is FYNNEI in the germline V gene. The ends were cut back, 6 bases at V and 0 bases at J, with 12 bases in the middle. CDR3: CASSLSGSSYNEQFF. The CDR3 DNA reads as TGTGCCAGCAGCCTTAGCGGAAGCTCCTACAATGAGCAGTTCTTC.

This chain connects TRBV28 to TRBJ1-4; a weak D match, TRBD1 (6 bases). V was pared by 3 bases and J by 6 bases, with 11 bases between. Per germline, CDR1 MDHEN and CDR2 SYDVKM. The CDR3 contains 14 residues. CDR3 DNA: TGTGCCAGCAGTTTGGGGGGGGCGCATGAAAAACTGTTTTTT. Residues: CASSLGGAHEKLFF.

Only a few counts were recorded for this clone. The rearrangement joins TRBV7-9 to TRBJ1-5; D gene ambiguous. The CDR3 length is 14 residues. Germline V gene sequence: CDR1 SEHNR, CDR2 FQNEAQ (reference sequence). V dropped 4 bases and J dropped 0 bases, with 7 bases sitting between them. Here the CDR3 reads CASSWTDSNQPQHF. In DNA form, the CDR3 reads TGTGCCAGCAGCTGGACGGATAGCAATCAGCCCCAGCATTTT.

This clone has a single count. In DNA form, the CDR3 reads TGTGCCAGCAGAACAACAGCCCACGGGTTTTCGGCGCAGTACTTC. Protein: CASRTTAHGFSAQYF. The rearrangement uses TRBV28 and TRBJ2-7, with D uncertain. This CDR3 region has 15 residues. V lost 6 bases to trimming and J lost 9 bases, with 24 bases between them. Germline V gives CDR1 MDHEN, CDR2 SYDVKM.

This clone was found once. The rearrangement joins TRBV5-4 to TRBJ1-5, with no clear D. Germline-derived CDR1 and CDR2 are SGHNT and YYREEE (reference sequence). The CDR3 length is 17 residues. Trimming shortened V by 1 base and J by 0 bases, and 14 bases separated the two germline ends. For the CDR3, the DNA is TGTGCCAGCAGCTTGTTTGGGAGGACTGTTAGCAATCAGCCCCAGCATTTT. It yields the protein CASSLFGRTVSNQPQHF.

V usage is TRBV6-5 and J usage is TRBJ2-7, with 9 bases that match TRBD2. Germline trimming cut 5 bases from V and 5 bases from J; bases unmatched to any gene: 7. CDR1 is MNHEY and CDR2 is SVGAGI in the germline V gene. The CDR3 sequence is 14 residues long. This CDR3 is CASSLSGSGHEQYF. As DNA, the CDR3 is TGTGCCAGCAGTCTTAGCGGGAGCGGGCACGAGCAGTACTTC.

V gene TRBV5-4 combines with J gene TRBJ2-1; D remains ambiguous. This CDR3 comprises 18 residues. Per the germline V gene, CDR1 is SGHNT and CDR2 is YYREEE (reference sequence). V dropped 0 bases and J dropped 0 bases, with 16 bases sitting between them. The CDR3 here is CASSLDLVGQFSYNEQFF. CDR3 DNA: TGTGCCAGCAGCTTGGATCTGGTGGGCCAGTTCTCCTACAATGAGCAGTTCTTC.